The TCR beta chain under discussion was sequenced for a study of T cells in Graves' hyperthyroidism and ophthalmopathy. Overall study results and limits: Blood also contained most expanded thyroid clonotypes above 0.001. Researchers report that a 13 V-J model separated ophthalmopathy from stable hyperthyroidism.

This clonotype was seen at least ten times. Its antigen is currently unknown. The CDR3 runs 13 residues. V lost 2 bases and J lost 8, with 10 bases in between. Germline CDR1 and CDR2: MNHEY and SVGEGT. Ophthalmopathy patients showed a Clinical Activity Score of at least 3, NOSPECS grade of at least 4 and duration under 3 months. RNA transcripts served as the template for amplifying TCR beta CDR3 regions. Carried out on the TCR CDR3, a first-round RT-PCR used the HTBI primer set. A single record per CDR3 protein comes from TCRdb applying MiXCR to the multiplex PCR reads. Among hundreds of thousands of distinct CDR3 sequences listed, roughly 15% were seen once.

The TCR was taken from a woman in her fifties or sixties with Graves' ophthalmopathy. The sample was blood. The V gene is TRBV6-2 or TRBV6-3, the J gene TRBJ1-5, with D uncertain. The CDR3 reads CASSYRDLEPQHF. The DNA for the CDR3 is TGTGCCAGCAGTTACAGGGATTTGGAGCCCCAGCATTTT.